This T cell receptor beta chain was sequenced during a study of identical twins. Germline values: CDR1 SGHAT, CDR2 FQNNGV. The V segment lost 2 bases and the J segment 7 bases; nucleotides outside the gene matches: 11. The CDR3 sequence is 16 residues long. TCRdb independently ran MiXCR on the 5' RACE reads; one entry per CDR3 protein. This table holds 1.5 million to 2 million distinct CDR3 sequences, less than 40% found once. This clonotype was counted only a few times. V gene TRBV11-2 combines with J gene TRBJ2-5; 9 bases map to TRBD2. Material: cord blood. The receptor comes from a newborn girl in good health. Here the CDR3 DNA reads TGTGCCAGCAGCTTAAGTCTAGCGGGAAGCATTGGGACCCAGTACTTC. It encodes CASSLSLAGSIGTQYF. The full variable domain, rest sourced from reference TRBV11-2 and TRBJ2-5, is EAGVAQSPRYKIIEKRQSVAFWCNPISGHATLYWYQQILGQGPKLLIQFQNNGVVDDSQLPKDRFSAERLKGVDSTLKIQPAKLEDSAVYLCASSLSLAGSIGTQYFGPGTRLLVL.